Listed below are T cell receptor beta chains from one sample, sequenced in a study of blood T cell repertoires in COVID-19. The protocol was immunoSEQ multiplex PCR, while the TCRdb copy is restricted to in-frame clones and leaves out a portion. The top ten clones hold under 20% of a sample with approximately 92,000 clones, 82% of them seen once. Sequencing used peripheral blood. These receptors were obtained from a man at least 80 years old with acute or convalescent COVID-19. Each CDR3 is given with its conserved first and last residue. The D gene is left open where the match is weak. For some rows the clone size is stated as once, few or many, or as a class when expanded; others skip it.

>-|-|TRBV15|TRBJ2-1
TGTGCCACCAGCAGAGATCCCCCAGGTAGCTCCTACAATGAGCAGTTCTTC
CATSRDPPGSSYNEQFF
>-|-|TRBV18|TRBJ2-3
TGTGCCAGCTCACCAAAAAGTGGACGGGGTTTGAATACGCAGTATTTT
CASSPKSGRGLNTQYF
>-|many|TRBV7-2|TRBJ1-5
TGTGCCAGCAGCTCCCTAGGAAGCAATCAGCCCCAGCATTTT
CASSSLGSNQPQHF
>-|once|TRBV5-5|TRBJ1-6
TGTGCCAGCAGCTTGGTCTTGTCGGGTAATTCACCCCTCCACTTT
CASSLVLSGNSPLHF
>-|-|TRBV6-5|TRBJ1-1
TGTGCCAGCAACAGGCCCACTGAAGCTTTCTTT
CASNRPTEAFF
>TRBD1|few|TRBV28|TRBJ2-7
TGTGCCAGCCGGGGACAGGTTGCCTACGAGCAGTACTTC
CASRGQVAYEQYF
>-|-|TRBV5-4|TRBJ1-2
TGTGCCAGCAGCTTGGCAGGTCAGATTTATGGCTACACCTTC
CASSLAGQIYGYTF
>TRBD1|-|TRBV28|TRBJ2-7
TGTGCCAGCATAAATCCACAGGGACAGGGCCAGGAGCAGTACTTC
CASINPQGQGQEQYF
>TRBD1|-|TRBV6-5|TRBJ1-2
TGTGCCAGCAGCCGGACAGGGGGCGACTATGGCTACACCTTC
CASSRTGGDYGYTF
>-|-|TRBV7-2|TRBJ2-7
TGTGCCAGCAGCCGTACTTCCTACGAGCAGTACTTC
CASSRTSYEQYF
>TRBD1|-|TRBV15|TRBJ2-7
TGTGCCACCAGCAGGGACAGGGTCGTCAACGAGCAGTACTTC
CATSRDRVVNEQYF